The clone carrying this T cell receptor beta chain was counted at least ten times. Its antigen is still unknown. This record comes from a study of prognosis after radiotherapy for stage I lung cancer. Overall study results and limits: Before stereotactic body radiation therapy the median unique TCR clone count was 10,088, and afterwards it fell to around 6,600.

Trimming left V 5 bases short and J 7 bases short, with 14 bases between. The germline gives CDR1 LGHDT, CDR2 YNNKEL (reference sequence). This CDR3 has 13 residues. Amplification of the TCR beta CDR3 (from genomic DNA) was done by two-round multiplex PCR. The authors ran first-round PCR with primers specific to each TRBV and TRBJ gene. TCRdb re-called the multiplex PCR reads with MiXCR, one entry per CDR3 protein. The data contain some 35,000 distinct CDR3 sequences, approximately 32% of them singletons. The V and J genes are TRBV3-1 and TRBJ1-2; D might be TRBD1 (6 bases). This sample comprised PBMCs, obtained before or after stereotactic body radiation therapy (not recorded which). The TCR originated in a donor aged 50 or older with non-small cell lung cancer. CDR3 coding DNA: TGTGCCAGCAGCTCACAGGGATCTGCTGGCTACACCTTC. This encodes CASSSQGSAGYTF.